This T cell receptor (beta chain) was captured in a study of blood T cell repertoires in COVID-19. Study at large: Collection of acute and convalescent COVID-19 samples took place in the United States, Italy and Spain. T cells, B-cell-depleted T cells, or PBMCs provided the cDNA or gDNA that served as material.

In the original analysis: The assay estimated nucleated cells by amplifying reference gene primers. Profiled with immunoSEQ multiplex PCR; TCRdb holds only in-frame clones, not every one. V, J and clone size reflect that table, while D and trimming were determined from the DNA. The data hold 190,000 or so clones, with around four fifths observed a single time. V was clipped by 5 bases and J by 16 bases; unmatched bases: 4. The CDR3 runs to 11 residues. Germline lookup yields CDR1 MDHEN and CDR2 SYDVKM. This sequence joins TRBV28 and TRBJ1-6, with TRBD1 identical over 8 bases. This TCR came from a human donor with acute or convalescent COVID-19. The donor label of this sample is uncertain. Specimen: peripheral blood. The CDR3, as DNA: TGTGCCAGCAGTAGGACAGGGTTTCTCCACTTT. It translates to CASSRTGFLHF.